This TCR beta chain was captured by sequencing in a study of OX40 agonist ivuxolimab in advanced cancers. Looking at the study overall: The patients got ivuxolimab, which is an agonistic anti-OX40 (CD134) antibody. Cohort: 80% to 85% men, mean age approximately 66, aged about 20 to 85. Previous treatment with anti-PD-1, anti-PD-L1 or anti-CTLA-4 therapy was allowed; 35% to 50% had received some.

Only in-frame clones appear in the TCRdb table, and some are missing; sequencing was by immunoSEQ multiplex PCR. The data contain tens of thousands of clones, about nine tenths of them singletons. The sampling schedule covered blood at baseline, cycle 4 day 1, and cycle 7 day 1. The clonotype was recovered from an adult with an advanced solid tumor such as melanoma, head and neck, liver or kidney cancer. The sequenced sample was CD4+ or CD8+ T cells sorted from blood, obtained in a trial of the OX40 agonist ivuxolimab.

CDR3: CASSLSGANVLTF. CDR3 in DNA: TGTGCCAGCAGCTTATCTGGGGCCAACGTCCTGACTTTC. V and J are TRBV11-2 and TRBJ2-6; D call uncertain. Trimming removed 2 bases from V and 1 base from J, with 0 bases in between. The germline V gene encodes CDR1 SGHAT and CDR2 FQNNGV. CDR3 length equals 13 residues.